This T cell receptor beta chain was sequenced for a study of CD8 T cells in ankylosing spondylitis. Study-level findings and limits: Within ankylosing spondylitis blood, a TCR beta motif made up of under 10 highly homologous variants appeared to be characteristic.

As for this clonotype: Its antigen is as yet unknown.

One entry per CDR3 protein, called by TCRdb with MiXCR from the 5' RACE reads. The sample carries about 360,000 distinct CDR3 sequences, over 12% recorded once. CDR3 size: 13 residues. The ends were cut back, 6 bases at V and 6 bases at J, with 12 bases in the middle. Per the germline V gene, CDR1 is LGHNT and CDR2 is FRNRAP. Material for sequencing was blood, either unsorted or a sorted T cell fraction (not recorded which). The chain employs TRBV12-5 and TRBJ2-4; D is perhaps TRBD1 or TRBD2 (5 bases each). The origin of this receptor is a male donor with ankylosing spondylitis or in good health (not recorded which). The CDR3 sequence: CASGSPGANIQYF. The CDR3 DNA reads TGTGCTAGTGGCTCTCCCGGGGCAAACATTCAGTACTTC.